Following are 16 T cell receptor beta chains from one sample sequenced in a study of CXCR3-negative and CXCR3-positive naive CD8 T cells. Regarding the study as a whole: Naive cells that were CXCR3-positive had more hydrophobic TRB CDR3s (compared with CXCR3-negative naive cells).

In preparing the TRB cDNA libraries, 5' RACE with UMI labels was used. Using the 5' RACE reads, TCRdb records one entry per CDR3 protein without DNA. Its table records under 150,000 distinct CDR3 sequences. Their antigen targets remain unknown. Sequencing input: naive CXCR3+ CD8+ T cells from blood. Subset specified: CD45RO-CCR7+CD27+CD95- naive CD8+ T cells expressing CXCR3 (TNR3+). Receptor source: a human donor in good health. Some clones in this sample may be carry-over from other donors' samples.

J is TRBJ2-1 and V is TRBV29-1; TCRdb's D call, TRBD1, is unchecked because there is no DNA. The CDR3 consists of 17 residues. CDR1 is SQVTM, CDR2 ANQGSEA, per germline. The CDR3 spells CSVPGARGHVAYNEQFF.

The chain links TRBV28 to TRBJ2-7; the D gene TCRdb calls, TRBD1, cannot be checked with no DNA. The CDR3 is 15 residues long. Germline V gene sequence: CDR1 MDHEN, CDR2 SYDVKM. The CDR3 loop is CASSLSRQGIYEQYF.

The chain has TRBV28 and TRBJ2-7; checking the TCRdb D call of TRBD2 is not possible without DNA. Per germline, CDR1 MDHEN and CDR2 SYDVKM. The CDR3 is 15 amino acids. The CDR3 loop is CASSLGRLVSYEQYF. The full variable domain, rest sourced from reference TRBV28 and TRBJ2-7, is DVKVTQSSRYLVKRTGEKVFLECVQDMDHENMFWYRQDPGLGLRLIYFSYDVKMKEKGDIPEGYSVSREKKERFSLILESASTNQTSMYLCASSLGRLVSYEQYFGPGTRLTVT.

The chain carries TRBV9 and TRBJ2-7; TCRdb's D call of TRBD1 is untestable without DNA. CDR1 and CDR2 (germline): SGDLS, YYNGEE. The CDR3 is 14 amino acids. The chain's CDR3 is CASSVAPGIYEQYF.

Here the CDR3 reads CASSQGGGLTYEQYF. The genes are TRBV4-3 and TRBJ2-7; TCRdb names TRBD1, which stays unverified in the absence of DNA. CDR1 and CDR2 from the germline V gene are LGHNA and YSLEER. The CDR3 consists of 15 residues.

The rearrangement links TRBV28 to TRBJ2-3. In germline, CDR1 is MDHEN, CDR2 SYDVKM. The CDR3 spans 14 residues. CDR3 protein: CASSLGIRTDTQYF.

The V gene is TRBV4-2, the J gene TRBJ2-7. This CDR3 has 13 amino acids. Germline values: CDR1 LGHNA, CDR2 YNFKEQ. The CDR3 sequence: CASSQEPIYEQYF.

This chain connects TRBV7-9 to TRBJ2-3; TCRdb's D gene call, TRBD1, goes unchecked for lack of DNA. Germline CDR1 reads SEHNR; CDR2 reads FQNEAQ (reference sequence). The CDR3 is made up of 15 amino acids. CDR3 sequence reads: CASSFGTDLTDTQYF. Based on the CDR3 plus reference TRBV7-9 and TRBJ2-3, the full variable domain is DTGVSQNPRHKITKRGQNVTFRCDPISEHNRLYWYRQTLGQGPEFLTYFQNEAQLEKSRLLSDRFSAERPKGSFSTLEIQRTEQGDSAMYLCASSFGTDLTDTQYFGPGTRLTVL.

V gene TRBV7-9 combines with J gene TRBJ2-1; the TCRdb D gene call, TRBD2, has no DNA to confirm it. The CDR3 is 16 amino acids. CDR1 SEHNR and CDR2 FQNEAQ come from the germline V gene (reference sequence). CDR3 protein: CASSFSSGGRHNEQFF.

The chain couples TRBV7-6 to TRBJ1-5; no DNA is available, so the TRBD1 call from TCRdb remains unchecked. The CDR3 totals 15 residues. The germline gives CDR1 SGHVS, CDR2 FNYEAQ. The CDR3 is CASSSETGYNQPQHF. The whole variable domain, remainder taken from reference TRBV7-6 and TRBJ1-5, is GAGVSQSPRYKVTKRGQDVALRCDPISGHVSLYWYRQALGQGPEFLTYFNYEAQQDKSGLPNDRFSAERPEGSISTLTIQRTEQRDSAMYRCASSSETGYNQPQHFGDGTRLSIL.

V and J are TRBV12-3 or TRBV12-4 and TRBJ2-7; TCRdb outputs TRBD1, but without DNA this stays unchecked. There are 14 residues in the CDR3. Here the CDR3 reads CASSRTGPTYEQYF.

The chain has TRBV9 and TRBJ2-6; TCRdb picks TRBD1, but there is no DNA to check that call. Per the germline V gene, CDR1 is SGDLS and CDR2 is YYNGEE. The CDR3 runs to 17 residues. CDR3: CASSVDRGLPGANVLTF.

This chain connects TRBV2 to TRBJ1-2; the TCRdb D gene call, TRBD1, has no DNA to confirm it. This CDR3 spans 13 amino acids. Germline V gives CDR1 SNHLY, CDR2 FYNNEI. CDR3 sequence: CASSEARTAGYTF.

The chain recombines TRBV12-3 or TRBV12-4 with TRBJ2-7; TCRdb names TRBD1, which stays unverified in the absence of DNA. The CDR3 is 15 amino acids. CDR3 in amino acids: CASSLTGTAQYEQYF.

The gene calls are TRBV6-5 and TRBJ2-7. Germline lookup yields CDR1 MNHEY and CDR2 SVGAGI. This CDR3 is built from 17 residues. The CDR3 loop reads CASSYSFLGPLAYEQYF.

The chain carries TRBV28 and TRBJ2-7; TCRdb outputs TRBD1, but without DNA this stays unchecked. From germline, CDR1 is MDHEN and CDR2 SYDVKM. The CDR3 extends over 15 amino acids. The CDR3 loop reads CASSPGTGTSYEQYF.